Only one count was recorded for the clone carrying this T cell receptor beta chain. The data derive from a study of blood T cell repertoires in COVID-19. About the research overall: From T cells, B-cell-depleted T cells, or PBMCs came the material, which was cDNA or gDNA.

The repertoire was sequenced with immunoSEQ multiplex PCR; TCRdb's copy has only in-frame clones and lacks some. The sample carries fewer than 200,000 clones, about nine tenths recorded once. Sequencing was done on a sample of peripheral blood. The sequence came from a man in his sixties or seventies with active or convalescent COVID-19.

The CDR3 sequence is CASSLGGTEDQPQHF. Written as DNA, the CDR3 is TGTGCCAGCAGCTTAGGGGGCACGGAAGATCAGCCCCAGCATTTT. The chain combines TRBV7-2 with TRBJ1-5; D possibly corresponds to TRBD1 (5 bases). CDR3 length: 15 residues. Deletions cut 1 base from V and 5 bases from J, with 12 bases between. Looked up from germline, CDR1 is SGHTA and CDR2 is FQGNSA.